This is a list of T cell receptor beta chains from one sample in a study of Ad26.COV2.S vaccination and SARS-CoV-2 variants. The method was immunoSEQ multiplex PCR; TCRdb's version includes in-frame clones alone and lacks a portion of them. In the table there are 440,000 or so clones, about 89% of which are singletons. The sequenced sample was peripheral blood, obtained in a trial of Ad26.COV2.S vaccine versus placebo. These receptors came from a person aged 18-60 years who received the Ad26.COV2.S COVID-19 vaccine or a placebo. Each CDR3 is given without its conserved first and last residue.

v_gene: TRBV29-1
j_gene: TRBJ1-5
CDR3aa: SVVVGYGQPQH

v_gene: TRBV6-5
j_gene: TRBJ2-7
CDR3aa: ASMVGHEQY

v_gene: TRBV6-4
j_gene: TRBJ1-1
CDR3aa: ASSPDRGLMAEAF

v_gene: TRBV6-4
j_gene: TRBJ1-5
CDR3aa: ASSGTIGGRGNQPQH

v_gene: TRBV30
j_gene: TRBJ1-1
CDR3aa: AWQAAHMNTEAF

v_gene: TRBV5-1
j_gene: TRBJ2-7
CDR3aa: ASSLGTGAAYEQY

v_gene: TRBV7-3
j_gene: TRBJ2-1
CDR3aa: ASSLMVSGGDNEQF

v_gene: TRBV7-2
j_gene: TRBJ2-1
CDR3aa: ASSLAGGPRDEQF

v_gene: TRBV9
j_gene: TRBJ2-2
CDR3aa: ASSANTGELF

v_gene: TRBV5-6
j_gene: TRBJ1-4
CDR3aa: ASSQEGGDEKLF

v_gene: TRBV7-2
j_gene: TRBJ1-3
CDR3aa: ASSLVPGNTIY

v_gene: TRBV27
j_gene: TRBJ1-1
CDR3aa: ASSSPRRGLTNTEAF

v_gene: TRBV18
j_gene: TRBJ2-7
CDR3aa: ASSPGTDYEQY

v_gene: TRBV25-1
j_gene: TRBJ1-1
CDR3aa: ASAVNGGTEAF

v_gene: TRBV6-5
j_gene: TRBJ2-7
CDR3aa: ASSYSWGIEQY

v_gene: TRBV2
j_gene: TRBJ2-6
CDR3aa: ASSRARSSGANVLT

v_gene: TRBV3-1/TRBV3-2
j_gene: TRBJ2-7
CDR3aa: ASSHSGTGGHEQY

v_gene: TRBV10-3
j_gene: TRBJ2-7
CDR3aa: AISEEGVGYEQY

v_gene: TRBV28
j_gene: TRBJ1-3
CDR3aa: ASSLKGLRTIY

v_gene: TRBV5-1
j_gene: TRBJ2-1
CDR3aa: ASSLQRESEQF

v_gene: TRBV12-3/TRBV12-4
j_gene: TRBJ2-2
CDR3aa: ASSLSGELF

v_gene: TRBV11-3
j_gene: TRBJ1-1
CDR3aa: ASADMANTEAF

v_gene: TRBV29-1
j_gene: TRBJ2-1
CDR3aa: SVEVAGVGVNEQF

v_gene: TRBV19
j_gene: TRBJ2-2
CDR3aa: ASSIQSIGGELF

v_gene: TRBV6-5
j_gene: TRBJ1-2
CDR3aa: ASSYHRGSYT

v_gene: TRBV6-5
j_gene: TRBJ1-2
CDR3aa: ASSRTGRSNYGYT

v_gene: TRBV7-9
j_gene: TRBJ1-1
CDR3aa: ASSRRTTGKNTEAF

v_gene: TRBV6-2/TRBV6-3
j_gene: TRBJ1-5
CDR3aa: ASSYGAGNQPQH

v_gene: TRBV4-2
j_gene: TRBJ1-1
CDR3aa: ASSQDRERTEAF